This note documents a single TCR beta chain sequence. Its target is not known. TCRdb recomputed calls from the 5' RACE reads with MiXCR, one row per CDR3 protein. The table includes some 320,000 distinct CDR3 sequences, 9.5% to 12% detected once. V trimming: 4 bases; J trimming: 2 bases; junction bases outside the gene matches: 9. Germline V gene sequence: CDR1 MNHEY, CDR2 SVGEGT. The length of the CDR3 is 16 residues. This sample stems from a study of T cells after yellow fever vaccination. General study results and limits: The secondary response was weaker but peaked faster, day 5 versus 15.

Sequenced here: CD4+ T cells sorted from PBMCs, sampled 45 days after the yellow fever booster vaccination. The receptor was isolated from a man aged 18 to 29 who received the YFV17D yellow fever vaccine. This chain uses TRBV6-2 or TRBV6-3 with TRBJ2-3; the match to TRBD2 covers 7 bases. Here the CDR3 DNA reads TGTGCCAGCAGTTCCGAGCGGGGATCTTTCACAGATACGCAGTATTTT. Its translation is CASSSERGSFTDTQYF.